This T cell receptor (beta chain) stems from a study of beta chain features in type 1 diabetes. The wider study: The samples had roughly 100,000,000 sorted cells examined in all.

Worth noting for this clone: Its matching antigen is unknown.

The sequenced template was cDNA made from the entire isolated RNA. Sequenced by immunoSEQ multiplex PCR; TCRdb stores in-frame clones only, minus some. Seen here are hundreds of thousands of clones, around 15% observed once, and the top ten hold 0.09% to 0.095%. Study results and limitations: PCR might show a preference for shorter templates, equally across patients and controls. The similarity of naive, central memory and Treg TCRB repertoires appeared greater among patients than among healthy donors.

The CDR3 loop spans 15 amino acids. Trimming pared 0 bases from V and 4 bases from J, leaving 10 bases between. Germline V gene lookup returns CDR1 SGHNT and CDR2 YYREEE (reference sequence). The sample taken for sequencing was naive CD4+ T cells from blood. The genes are TRBV5-4 and TRBJ2-2, with D perhaps matching TRBD1 (5 bases). This clonotype was obtained from a man between 18 and 29 years old in good health. The DNA of the CDR3 is TGTGCCAGCAGCTTGGTCCAGGGAAGCACCGGGGAGCTGTTTTTT. This codes for CASSLVQGSTGELFF.